This TCR beta chain was captured in a study of T cells in Graves' hyperthyroidism and ophthalmopathy. Amplified TCR beta CDR3 regions came from RNA transcripts. Researchers ran a first-round RT-PCR on the TCR CDR3 using the HTBI primer set. TCRdb re-analysed the multiplex PCR reads in MiXCR, keeping a single row per CDR3 protein. The table has around 520,000 distinct CDR3 sequences, less than 15% seen once. The sample holds many counts of this clonotype. Its antigen is unknown. This CDR3 has 17 amino acids. The V and J ends lost 4 bases and 1 base respectively, with 15 bases between them. Looked up from germline, CDR1 is KGHDR and CDR2 is SFDVKD. Patients having uncontrolled infection, another autoimmune disease, pregnancy or lactation were not included. Each diagnosis drew on symptoms, thyroxine, TRAb, thyroid ultrasound and orbital computed tomography findings. This sample holds PBMCs from around 9.9 ml fresh peripheral blood.

The study, taken as a whole, reports: Most expanded thyroid clonotypes above 0.001 also appeared in blood.

The chain joins TRBV24-1 to TRBJ2-2, with a weak D call TRBD1 (6 bases). The sample was blood. This clonotype was sampled from a middle-aged woman with Graves' hyperthyroidism. The CDR3 here is CATSDLDSTMNTGELFF. As DNA, the CDR3 is TGTGCCACCAGTGACCTGGACAGTACAATGAACACCGGGGAGCTGTTTTTT.